This TCR beta chain is from a study of yellow fever vaccine responses in identical twins. The CDR3 is 15 amino acids. Germline V gives CDR1 SGHRS, CDR2 YFSETQ. Trimming took 4 bases from V and 3 from J, leaving 14 bases between them. TCRdb reprocessed the RT-PCR reads with MiXCR, giving one entry per CDR3 protein. The table has roughly 18,000 distinct CDR3 sequences, roughly two thirds seen once; the top ten hold 7.7%. The chain links TRBV5-1 to TRBJ1-5, with TRBD1 as a possible D gene (6 bases). Sequencing used T cells from blood (PBMCs), unsorted or a sorted subset (not recorded which), obtained before or after yellow fever vaccination (not recorded which). The clonotype comes from a young woman who received the yellow fever vaccine. In DNA, the CDR3 is TGCGCCAGCAGCCCCATAGGGGGGGACAATCAGCCCCAGCATTTT. It translates to CASSPIGGDNQPQHF. Using reference TRBV5-1 and TRBJ1-5 for the parts outside the CDR3, the full variable domain is KAGVTQTPRYLIKTRGQQVTLSCSPISGHRSVSWYQQTPGQGLQFLFEYFSETQRNKGNFPGRFSGRQFSNSRSEMNVSTLELGDSALYLCASSPIGGDNQPQHFGDGTRLSIL.